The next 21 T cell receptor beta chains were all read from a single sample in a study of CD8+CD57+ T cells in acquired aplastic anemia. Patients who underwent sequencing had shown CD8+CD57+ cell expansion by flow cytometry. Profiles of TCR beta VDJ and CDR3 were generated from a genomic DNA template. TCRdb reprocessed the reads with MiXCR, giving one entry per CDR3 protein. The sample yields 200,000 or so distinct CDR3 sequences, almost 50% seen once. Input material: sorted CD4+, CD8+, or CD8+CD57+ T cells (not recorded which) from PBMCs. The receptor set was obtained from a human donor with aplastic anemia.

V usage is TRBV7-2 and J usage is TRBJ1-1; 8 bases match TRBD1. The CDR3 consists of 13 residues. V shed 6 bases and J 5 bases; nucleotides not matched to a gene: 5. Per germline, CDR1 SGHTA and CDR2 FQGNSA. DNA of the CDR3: TGTGCCAGCAGAGCAGGGGGCCGTACTGAAGCTTTCTTT. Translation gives CASRAGGRTEAFF.

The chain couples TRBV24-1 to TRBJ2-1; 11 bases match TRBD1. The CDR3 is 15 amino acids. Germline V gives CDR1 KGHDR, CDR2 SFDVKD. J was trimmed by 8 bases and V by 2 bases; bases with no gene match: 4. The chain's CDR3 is CATSDWGTGGDEQFF. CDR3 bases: TGTGCCACCAGTGATTGGGGGACAGGGGGAGATGAGCAGTTCTTC.

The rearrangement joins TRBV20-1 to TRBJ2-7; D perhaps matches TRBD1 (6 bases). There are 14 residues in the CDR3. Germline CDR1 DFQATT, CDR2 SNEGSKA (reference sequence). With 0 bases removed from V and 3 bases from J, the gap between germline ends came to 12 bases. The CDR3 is CSARDLGQIYEQYF. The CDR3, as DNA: TGCAGTGCTAGAGACTTAGGACAGATCTACGAGCAGTACTTC.

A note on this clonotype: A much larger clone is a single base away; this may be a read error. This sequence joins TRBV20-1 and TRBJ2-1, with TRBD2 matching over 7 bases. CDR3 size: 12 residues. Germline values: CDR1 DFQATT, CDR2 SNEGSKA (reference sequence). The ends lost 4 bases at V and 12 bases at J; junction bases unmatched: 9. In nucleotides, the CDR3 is TGCAGTGCTATCCCCGGGGGGAGGGGGCAGTTCTTC. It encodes CSAIPGGRGQFF.

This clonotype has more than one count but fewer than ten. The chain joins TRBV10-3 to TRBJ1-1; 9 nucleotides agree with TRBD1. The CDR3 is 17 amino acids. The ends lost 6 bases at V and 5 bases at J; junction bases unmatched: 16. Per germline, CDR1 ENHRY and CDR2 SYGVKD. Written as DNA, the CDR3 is TGTGCCATCAGAGCAGGAACAGGGGGCTTGGAGGGTACTGAAGCTTTCTTT. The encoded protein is CAIRAGTGGLEGTEAFF.

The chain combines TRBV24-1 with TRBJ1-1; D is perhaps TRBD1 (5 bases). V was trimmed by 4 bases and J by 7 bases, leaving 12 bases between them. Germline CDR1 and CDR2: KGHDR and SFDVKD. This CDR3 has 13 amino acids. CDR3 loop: CATSESWGSEAFF. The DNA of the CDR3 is TGTGCCACCAGTGAATCATGGGGCAGTGAAGCTTTCTTT.

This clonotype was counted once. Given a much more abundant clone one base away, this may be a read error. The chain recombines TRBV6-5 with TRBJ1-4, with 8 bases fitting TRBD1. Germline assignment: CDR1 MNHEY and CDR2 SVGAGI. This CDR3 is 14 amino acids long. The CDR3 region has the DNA TGTGCCAGCAGTTACTCGACAGGGGATGAAAAACTGTCTTTT. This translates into CASSYSTGDEKLSF.

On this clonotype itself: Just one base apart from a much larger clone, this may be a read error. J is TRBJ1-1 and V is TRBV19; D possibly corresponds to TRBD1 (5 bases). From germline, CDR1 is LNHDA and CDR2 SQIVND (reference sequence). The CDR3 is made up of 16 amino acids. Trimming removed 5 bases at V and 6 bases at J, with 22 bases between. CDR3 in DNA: TGTGCCAGTAGTCCCCTGGGGCAGGGCCACTACGCTGAAGCTTTCTTT. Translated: CASSPLGQGHYAEAFF.

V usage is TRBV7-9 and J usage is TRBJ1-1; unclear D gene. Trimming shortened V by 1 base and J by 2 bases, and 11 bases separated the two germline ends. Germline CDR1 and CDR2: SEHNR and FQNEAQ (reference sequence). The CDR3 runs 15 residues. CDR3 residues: CASSLGAGGNTEAFF. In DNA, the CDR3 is TGTGCCAGCAGCTTAGGGGCGGGAGGTAACACTGAAGCTTTCTTT. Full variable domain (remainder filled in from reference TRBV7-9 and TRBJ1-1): DTGVSQNPRHKITKRGQNVTFRCDPISEHNRLYWYRQTLGQGPEFLTYFQNEAQLEKSRLLSDRFSAERPKGSFSTLEIQRTEQGDSAMYLCASSLGAGGNTEAFFGQGTRLTVV.

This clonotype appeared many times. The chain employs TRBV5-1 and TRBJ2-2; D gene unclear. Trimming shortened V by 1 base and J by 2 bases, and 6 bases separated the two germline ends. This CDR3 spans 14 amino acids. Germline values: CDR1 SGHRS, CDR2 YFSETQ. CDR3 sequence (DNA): TGCGCCAGCAGCTTGATTCCTAACACCGGGGAGCTGTTTTTT. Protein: CASSLIPNTGELFF.

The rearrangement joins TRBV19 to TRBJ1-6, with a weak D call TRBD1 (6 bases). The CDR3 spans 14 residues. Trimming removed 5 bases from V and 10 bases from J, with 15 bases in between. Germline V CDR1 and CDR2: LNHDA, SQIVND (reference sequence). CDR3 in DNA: TGTGCCAGTAGTTTTGCTCAGGGGTTCTCACCCCTCCACTTT. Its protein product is CASSFAQGFSPLHF.

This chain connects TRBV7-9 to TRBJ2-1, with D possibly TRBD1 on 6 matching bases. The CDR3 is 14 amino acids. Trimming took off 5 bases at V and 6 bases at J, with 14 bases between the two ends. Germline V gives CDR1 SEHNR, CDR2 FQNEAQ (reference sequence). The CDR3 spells CASSNTRGINEQFF. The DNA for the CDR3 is TGTGCCAGCAGCAATACCAGGGGAATCAATGAGCAGTTCTTC. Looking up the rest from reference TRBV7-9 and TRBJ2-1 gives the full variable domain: DTGVSQNPRHKITKRGQNVTFRCDPISEHNRLYWYRQTLGQGPEFLTYFQNEAQLEKSRLLSDRFSAERPKGSFSTLEIQRTEQGDSAMYLCASSNTRGINEQFFGPGTRLTVL.

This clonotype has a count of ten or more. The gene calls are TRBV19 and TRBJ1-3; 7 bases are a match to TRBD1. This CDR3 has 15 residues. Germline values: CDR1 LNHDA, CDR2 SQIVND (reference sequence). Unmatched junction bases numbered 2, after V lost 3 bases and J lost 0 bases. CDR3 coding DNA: TGTGCCAGTAGTATCGGGACAGACTCTGGAAACACCATATATTTT. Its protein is CASSIGTDSGNTIYF.

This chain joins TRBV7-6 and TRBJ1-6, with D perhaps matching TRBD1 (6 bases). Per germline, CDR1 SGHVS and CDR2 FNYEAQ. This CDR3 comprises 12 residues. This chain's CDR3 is CGTGGGNSPLHF. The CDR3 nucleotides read TGTGGTACCGGGGGCGGGAATTCACCCCTCCACTTT.

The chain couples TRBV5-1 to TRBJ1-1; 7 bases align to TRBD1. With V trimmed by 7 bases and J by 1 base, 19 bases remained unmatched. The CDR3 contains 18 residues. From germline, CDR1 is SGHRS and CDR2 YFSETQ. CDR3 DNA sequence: TGCGCCAGCGGCAGGGGGACGGGTGTAGGTGCGGCGAACACTGAAGCTTTCTTT. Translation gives CASGRGTGVGAANTEAFF.

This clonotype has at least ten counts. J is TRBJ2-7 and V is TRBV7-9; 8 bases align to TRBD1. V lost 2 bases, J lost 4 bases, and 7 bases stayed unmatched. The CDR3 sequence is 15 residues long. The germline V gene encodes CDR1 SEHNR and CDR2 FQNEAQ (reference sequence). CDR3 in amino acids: CASSLQGAPFYEQYF. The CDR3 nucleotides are TGTGCCAGCAGCTTACAGGGGGCACCCTTTTACGAGCAGTACTTC. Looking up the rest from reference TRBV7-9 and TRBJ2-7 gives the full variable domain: DTGVSQNPRHKITKRGQNVTFRCDPISEHNRLYWYRQTLGQGPEFLTYFQNEAQLEKSRLLSDRFSAERPKGSFSTLEIQRTEQGDSAMYLCASSLQGAPFYEQYFGPGTRLTVT.

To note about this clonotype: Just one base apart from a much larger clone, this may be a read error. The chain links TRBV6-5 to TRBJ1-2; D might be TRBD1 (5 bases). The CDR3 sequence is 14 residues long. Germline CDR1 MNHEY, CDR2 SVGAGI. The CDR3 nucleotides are TGTGCCAGCAGTTCCAAATACGAGGGGTATGGCTACGCCTTC. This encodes CASSSKYEGYGYAF.

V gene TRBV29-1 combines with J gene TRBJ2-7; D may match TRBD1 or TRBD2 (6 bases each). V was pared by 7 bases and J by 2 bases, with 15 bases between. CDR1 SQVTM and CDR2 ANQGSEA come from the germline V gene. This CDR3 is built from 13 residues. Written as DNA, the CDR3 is TGCAGCGCAAGGACAGCGGGCACCTACGAGCAGTACTTC. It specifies CSARTAGTYEQYF.

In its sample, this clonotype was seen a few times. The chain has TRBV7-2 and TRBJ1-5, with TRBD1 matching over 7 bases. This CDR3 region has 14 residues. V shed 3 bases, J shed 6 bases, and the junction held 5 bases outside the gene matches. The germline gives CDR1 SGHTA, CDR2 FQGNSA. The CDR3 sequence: CASSFRGDGQPQHF. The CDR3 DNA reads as TGTGCCAGCAGCTTCAGGGGGGACGGTCAGCCCCAGCATTTT.

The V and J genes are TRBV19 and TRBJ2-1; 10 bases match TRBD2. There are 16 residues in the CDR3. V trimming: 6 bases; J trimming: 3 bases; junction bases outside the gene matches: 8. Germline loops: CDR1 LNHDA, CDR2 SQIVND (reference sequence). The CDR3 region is CASSRTSGTVYNEQFF. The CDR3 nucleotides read TGTGCCAGTAGCCGTACTAGCGGGACCGTCTACAATGAGCAGTTCTTC.

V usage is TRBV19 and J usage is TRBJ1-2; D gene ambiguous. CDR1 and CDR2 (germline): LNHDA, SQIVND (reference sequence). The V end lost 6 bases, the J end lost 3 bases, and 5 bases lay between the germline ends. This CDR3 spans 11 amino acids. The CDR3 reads CASRADYGYTF. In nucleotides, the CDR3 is TGTGCCAGTAGAGCGGACTATGGCTACACCTTC.